These 28 T cell receptor beta chains came from one sample sequenced in a study of shared clonotypes between healthy human individuals. CD8 cells regarded as naive lacked CD45RO, were positively chosen for CCR7, and omitted terminally differentiated effector memory CD45RA+ cells. Produced via immunoSEQ multiplex PCR; TCRdb's table is partial and in-frame only. The repertoire includes millions of clones, under 95% of them detected once, and about 1.5% sits in the top ten. What was sequenced was naive CD8+ T cells from PBMCs. The receptor set was obtained from a young man in good health. Some clones in this sample may be carry-over from other donors' samples.

The CDR3 coding sequence is TGTGCCAGCAGTTACTCGGAGGTTTATTATGGCTACACCTTC. The encoded protein is CASSYSEVYYGYTF. This rearrangement joins TRBV6-6 to TRBJ1-2; no clear D gene. CDR1 is MNHNY and CDR2 is SVGAGI in the germline V gene (reference sequence). Trimming stripped 0 bases from V and 5 bases from J, with 10 bases between. The CDR3 runs to 14 residues.

This chain connects TRBV7-9 to TRBJ2-7; 7 bases fit TRBD1. The ends lost 2 bases at V and 3 bases at J; junction bases unmatched: 10. Germline V CDR1 and CDR2: SEHNR, FQNEAQ (reference sequence). This CDR3 comprises 16 residues. In DNA form, the CDR3 reads TGTGCCAGCAGCTTAAAGGGTGGGACAGAAAACTACGAGCAGTACTTC. As protein: CASSLKGGTENYEQYF.

The rearrangement links TRBV15 to TRBJ1-2; D uncertain. V lost 3 bases to trimming and J lost 13 bases, with 15 bases between them. CDR1 and CDR2 from the germline V gene are LNHNV and YYDKDF (reference sequence). The length of the CDR3 is 12 residues. As DNA, the CDR3 is TGTGCCACCAGCAGGGAGTGGAAAGAACCCACCTTC. It is translated as CATSREWKEPTF.

The V gene is TRBV7-7, the J gene TRBJ2-1, with a weak D call TRBD2 (6 bases). V was pared by 6 bases and J by 4 bases, with 13 bases between. Germline V lookup: CDR1 SSHAT, CDR2 FNYEAQ (reference sequence). The CDR3 has 14 residues. CDR3 residues: CASSQGTGYNEQFF. The CDR3 region has the DNA TGTGCCAGCAGTCAAGGGACTGGTTACAATGAGCAGTTCTTC.

The chain carries TRBV11-1 and TRBJ2-7; D might be TRBD2 (7 bases). Trimming removed 0 bases from V and 2 bases from J, with 20 bases in between. This CDR3 is 18 amino acids long. Germline CDR1 SGHAT, CDR2 FQDESV (reference sequence). For the CDR3, the DNA is TGTGCCAGCAGCTTAGCGGTGTACGGGGGGACATACACCTACGAGCAGTACTTC. It codes for CASSLAVYGGTYTYEQYF.

The J gene is TRBJ2-2, the V gene TRBV6-4; D might be TRBD2 (6 bases). This CDR3 spans 15 amino acids. V was clipped by 6 bases and J by 4 bases, with 15 bases between them. Germline V gene data show CDR1 as MRHNA and CDR2 as SNTAGT. In DNA form, the CDR3 reads TGTGCCAGCAGCCCCCTGGGGGGAACCACCGGGGAGCTGTTTTTT. Protein product: CASSPLGGTTGELFF.

The CDR3 DNA follows: TGTGCCAGCAGTTTGATATGGGGTGGGCGGGGCCCTTTCTACGAGCAGTACTTC. This sequence encodes CASSLIWGGRGPFYEQYF. The chain uses TRBV27 and TRBJ2-7; D might be TRBD2 (6 bases). CDR3 length: 18 amino acids. CDR1 is MNHEY, CDR2 SMNVEV, per germline (reference sequence). V lost 3 bases and J 3 bases, leaving 24 bases between the germline ends.

V is TRBV4-1 and J is TRBJ2-5; D is possibly TRBD1 (5 bases). V was clipped by 0 bases and J by 5 bases, with 7 bases between them. CDR3 length: 13 amino acids. Germline CDR1 reads MGHRA; CDR2 reads YSYEKL. DNA for the CDR3: TGCGCCAGCAGCCAAGACAGGGATGAGACCCAGTACTTC. This translates into CASSQDRDETQYF.

V and J are TRBV28 and TRBJ2-3; TRBD2 aligns across 12 bases. The V segment lost 5 bases and the J segment 2 bases; nucleotides outside the gene matches: 14. The length of the CDR3 is 19 residues. The germline CDR1 and CDR2 sequences are MDHEN and SYDVKM. CDR3 nucleotides: TGTGCCAGCAGTGCAGACCAGGGGACTAGCGGGCCCTACACAGATACGCAGTATTTT. Its protein product is CASSADQGTSGPYTDTQYF.

V usage is TRBV28 and J usage is TRBJ1-1, with D maybe TRBD1 (6 bases). The V end was cut by 10 bases, the J end by 3 bases, with 15 bases between. Germline assignment: CDR1 MDHEN and CDR2 SYDVKM. The CDR3 loop spans 13 amino acids. The CDR3 region has the DNA TGTGCCATCATGAGGGGGGAATACACTGAAGCTTTCTTT. Translation gives CAIMRGEYTEAFF.

The J gene is TRBJ2-3, the V gene TRBV7-6; 9 nucleotides line up with TRBD2. Trimming removed 1 base from V and 8 bases from J; junction bases left unmatched: 13. Germline CDR1 SGHVS, CDR2 FNYEAQ. The CDR3 has 17 residues. CDR3 sequence reads: CASSLVLAGRDAATQYF. The CDR3 coding sequence is TGTGCCAGCAGCTTAGTTCTAGCGGGGCGAGATGCGGCTACGCAGTATTTT.

The chain is built from TRBV6-5 and TRBJ2-2, with 7 bases lining up with TRBD1. Trimming took 2 bases from V and 5 from J; bases not matched to a gene: 5. The CDR3 consists of 15 residues. Germline values: CDR1 MNHEY, CDR2 SVGAGI. The CDR3 nucleotides read TGTGCCAGCAGTTACGACAGGGCCCCAACCGGGGAGCTGTTTTTT. Translation: CASSYDRAPTGELFF.

V usage is TRBV11-3 and J usage is TRBJ2-1; TRBD1 matches at 9 bases. V shed 5 bases and J 6 bases; nucleotides not matched to a gene: 5. The CDR3 is 14 residues long. Germline CDR1 SGHNT, CDR2 YENEEA. CDR3 region: CASSLTGGANEQFF. The CDR3 nucleotides read TGTGCCAGCAGCCTTACAGGGGGCGCCAATGAGCAGTTCTTC.

This sequence joins TRBV19 and TRBJ1-2; D is ambiguous. Germline CDR1 LNHDA, CDR2 SQIVND (reference sequence). This CDR3 comprises 13 residues. Between the trimmed V and J ends, which lost 5 bases and 4 bases, there was a span of 11 bases. The CDR3 bases are TGTGCCAGTAGTCCCTCAGTCCCCTATGGCTACACCTTC. As protein: CASSPSVPYGYTF.

This rearrangement joins TRBV18 to TRBJ2-1; TRBD1 agrees at 8 bases. This CDR3 has 20 residues. Per germline, CDR1 KGHSH and CDR2 LQKENI. V gave up 6 bases and J gave up 5 bases; unmatched junction bases: 24. The CDR3 spells CASSPNRTGWRFEPNNEQFF. The CDR3 DNA sequence: TGTGCCAGCTCCCCCAACCGGACAGGGTGGAGGTTCGAGCCTAACAATGAGCAGTTCTTC.

J is TRBJ1-2 and V is TRBV6-1; possibly TRBD1 for D (6 bases). The CDR3 has 13 amino acids. Per the germline V gene, CDR1 is MNHNS and CDR2 is SASEGT. Trimming cost V 6 bases and J 8 bases, with 16 bases left between them. This CDR3 reads CASRPRDKVGYTF. CDR3 nucleotide sequence: TGTGCCAGCAGACCCCGGGACAAGGTCGGCTACACCTTC.

The J gene is TRBJ2-3, the V gene TRBV12-5, with D tentatively TRBD2 (6 bases). This CDR3 has 15 amino acids. Germline V gene sequence: CDR1 LGHNT, CDR2 FRNRAP. Trimming took off 8 bases at V and 7 bases at J, with 22 bases between the two ends. CDR3 sequence reads: CASSLGGANTNTQYF. The DNA of the CDR3 is TGTGCTAGTTCCCTGGGCGGGGCAAATACTAATACGCAGTATTTT. The whole variable domain, filled in from reference TRBV12-5 and TRBJ2-3, reads DARVTQTPRHKVTEMGQEVTMRCQPILGHNTVFWYRQTMMQGLELLAYFRNRAPLDDSGMPKDRFSAEMPDATLATLKIQPSEPRDSAVYFCASSLGGANTNTQYFGPGTRLTVL.

The V call is TRBV7-9, the J call TRBJ2-7; D unresolved. V lost 0 bases and J lost 3, with 9 bases in between. This CDR3 comprises 14 residues. Germline V CDR1 and CDR2: SEHNR, FQNEAQ (reference sequence). In nucleotides, the CDR3 is TGTGCCAGCAGCTTAGCGCTGGAAAGCTACGAGCAGTACTTC. Its translation is CASSLALESYEQYF.

V gene TRBV27 combines with J gene TRBJ2-7, with a possible D match to TRBD1 (6 bases). This CDR3 is 14 amino acids long. The germline V gene has CDR1 MNHEY and CDR2 SMNVEV (reference sequence). Trimming left V 5 bases short and J 4 bases short, with 15 bases between. As DNA, the CDR3 is TGTGCCAGCAGTGTACAGGGTCTGAGGTACGAGCAGTACTTC. This translates into CASSVQGLRYEQYF.

The chain couples TRBV29-1 to TRBJ2-2; possible D gene TRBD2, 5 bases. This CDR3 spans 13 amino acids. CDR1 and CDR2 (germline): SQVTM, ANQGSEA. V lost 5 bases, J lost 6 bases, and 13 bases lay in between. The CDR3 loop is CSVLLGGAGELFF. In DNA, the CDR3 is TGCAGCGTTCTACTAGGTGGGGCCGGGGAGCTGTTTTTT.

This chain uses TRBV4-2 with TRBJ2-3; TRBD2 aligns across 12 bases. The CDR3 totals 16 residues. V dropped 4 bases and J dropped 3; count of bases not matched to a gene: 5. Germline V gene sequence: CDR1 LGHNA, CDR2 YNFKEQ. CDR3 region: CASSPRLAGETDTQYF. CDR3 in DNA: TGTGCCAGCAGCCCCAGACTAGCGGGAGAAACAGATACGCAGTATTTT.

The chain has TRBV2 and TRBJ2-7, with 12 bases lining up with TRBD2. Germline lookup yields CDR1 SNHLY and CDR2 FYNNEI. The length of the CDR3 is 15 residues. The V and J ends lost 6 bases and 7 bases, in that order; junction bases with no gene match: 10. The CDR3 loop reads CASRDWTSGAGEQYF. In nucleotides, the CDR3 is TGTGCCAGCAGGGACTGGACTAGCGGGGCTGGGGAGCAGTACTTC.

The chain links TRBV10-3 to TRBJ2-7; TRBD2 matches 12 bases. The CDR3 is 17 residues long. V lost 0 bases, J lost 3 bases, and 6 bases stayed unmatched. The germline V gene has CDR1 ENHRY and CDR2 SYGVKD. The CDR3 bases are TGTGCCATCAGTGAGTCGGGACTAGCGGGCAGTTACTACGAGCAGTACTTC. Translating gives CAISESGLAGSYYEQYF.

The chain joins TRBV28 to TRBJ2-7; the match to TRBD2 covers 9 bases. Germline trimming cut 3 bases from V and 0 bases from J; bases unmatched to any gene: 3. The CDR3 sequence is 15 residues long. Germline V gene lookup returns CDR1 MDHEN and CDR2 SYDVKM. The CDR3 DNA reads as TGTGCCAGCAGTTTGGGTAGCGGGAGCTCCTACGAGCAGTACTTC. This translates into CASSLGSGSSYEQYF.

The chain combines TRBV10-2 with TRBJ2-1, with TRBD1 as a possible D gene (5 bases). The V end was cut by 10 bases, the J end by 0 bases, with 16 bases between. The CDR3 has 15 residues. CDR1 WSHSY and CDR2 SAAADI come from the germline V gene. CDR3 sequence reads: CATRLGDSSYNEQFF. CDR3 DNA: TGCGCCACCAGATTAGGCGACAGCTCCTACAATGAGCAGTTCTTC.

The chain has TRBV28 and TRBJ2-7, with TRBD1 identical over 7 bases. The germline gives CDR1 MDHEN, CDR2 SYDVKM. The CDR3 is 14 residues long. V shed 7 bases, J shed 3 bases, and the junction held 9 bases outside the gene matches. The CDR3 DNA reads TGTGCCAGCAATCACTTAGGACAGGTCTACGAGCAGTACTTC. It is translated as CASNHLGQVYEQYF.

V and J are TRBV29-1 and TRBJ2-1, with 10 nucleotides matching TRBD1. After removal of 7 bases from V and 7 bases from J, the junction contained 13 bases not matched to a gene. This CDR3 has 15 residues. CDR1 and CDR2 from the germline V gene are SQVTM and ANQGSEA. CDR3 protein: CSAVQAGQGRNEQFF. As DNA, the CDR3 is TGCAGCGCAGTCCAAGCGGGACAGGGGAGGAATGAGCAGTTCTTC.

The chain is built from TRBV7-9 and TRBJ1-5; D uncertain. The CDR3 loop spans 16 amino acids. Trimming pared 3 bases from V and 0 bases from J, leaving 12 bases between. CDR1 and CDR2 from the germline V gene are SEHNR and FQNEAQ (reference sequence). CDR3 protein: CASSFVRGYSNQPQHF. CDR3 in DNA: TGTGCCAGCAGCTTCGTGCGGGGATATAGCAATCAGCCCCAGCATTTT.